This T cell receptor (beta chain) was identified during a study of spatial heterogeneity in lung cancer (dated by TCRdb to about 2019). Background for the entire study: Beta-chain transcripts were consistently detected in greater numbers than alpha-chain transcripts, which likely reflects a higher abundance of beta-chain transcripts. In the raw uncorrected reads, each unique combination of TCR and UMI appeared more than ten times on average. TCR repertoire features were related to nonsynonymous mutation counts determined by whole-exome sequencing of tumor tissue. Both alpha and beta chains were TCR-sequenced in samples taken at surgery, namely 220 tumor regions, 64 matched nontumor lung samples and about 58 PBMC samples. In non-small cell lung cancer, the study quantitatively compared TCR alpha and beta repertoires across several tumor regions, matched nontumor lung, and blood. In tumor regions, TCR transcript counts showed a strong correlation with a T cell transcriptional module score from matched bulk RNA-seq.

This clonotype was observed at least ten times. Its target antigen remains unknown. No base quality values were provided; no much bigger clone lies one nucleotide off. The protocol used for the library was 5' RACE. The instrument was a NextSeq 500. In the TCR library protocol, a unique molecular identifier was attached to each TCR cDNA molecule so that PCR and sequencing errors could be corrected. The authors processed their data as follows. TCR identification, UMI-based error correction and CDR3 extraction were all carried out with Decombinator tools. Expanded TCRs were defined as those above a frequency of 2 per 1,000, corresponding to the top 1% of the tumor frequency distribution. Expanded tumor TCRs statistically deemed absent (corrected P<0.05) from at least one tumor region were classed as regional, and all other expanded tumor TCRs were classed as ubiquitous. Renyi diversity was calculated using the R vegan package after each repertoire was subsampled 100 times to 5,000 TCRs. To build CDR3 similarity networks, amino acid triplet string-kernel similarity was used, and CDR3s were connected when their pairwise similarity was above 0.82. TCRdb trimmed the raw reads at Q25, called clones with MiXCR and kept productive beta chains. Identical CDR3 protein sequences are pooled into one entry, listed with their most common genes and DNA. These V and J calls derive from TCRdb rather than the authors' analysis. The sample table contains about 9,500 distinct CDR3 sequences; only one count was recorded for over 11% of them. Around 15% of the sample lies in the top ten.

The time point label, as the study defines it: sample taken at primary tumor resection. The donors were more than 60 patients from the lung TRACERx cohort who had early-stage, untreated non-small cell lung cancer. Without any cell sorting, TCR sequencing was performed on whole RNA extracted either from tumor and nontumor lung tissue or from cryopreserved PBMC samples. Only patients for whom sufficient RNA was available from at least two tumor regions were selected for TCR sequencing. Before selection, tumor and adjacent nontumor lung specimens were reviewed by a lung pathologist. Broader findings and caveats from the paper: Counts of ubiquitous and regional expanded TCRs correlated with counts of ubiquitous and regional nonsynonymous mutations, respectively. A correlation was observed between the number of expanded intratumoral alpha and beta TCRs and the tumor nonsynonymous mutation count. Confirming at a functional level the hypothesis that regional TCRs recognize regional mutations was considered to require additional single-cell paired TCR alpha and beta sequencing. TCR-seq was estimated to cover only approximately 7% of tumor T cells for alpha chains and roughly 12% for beta chains.

Sequenced material: lung tumor tissue, taken at surgery. The source of this sequence is a male donor with early-stage non-small cell lung cancer.

The CDR3 region: CASSQDDGSYEQYF. The DNA reads as follows: TGCGCCAGCAGCCAAGATGACGGGTCCTACGAGCAGTACTTC. The sequence joins TRBV4-1 to TRBJ2-7, with no reliable assignment of the D segment. The CDR3 runs 14 amino acids, cysteine and phenylalanine included. Only CDR3 DNA remains: 42 bases, in frame from the first base. The germline V gene sets CDR1 to MGHRA and CDR2 to YSYEKL. The junction carries 7 bases between V and J, which are trimmed by 0 bases and 1 base respectively.